A selection of T cell receptor beta chains follows, all from one sample in a study of cytomegalovirus exposure and HLA in healthy donors. Data came from immunoSEQ multiplex PCR; TCRdb stores just in-frame clones and leaves some out. This table has some 60,000 clones, approximately 96% appearing once. Sequenced: PBMCs. These receptors were collected from a man aged 18 to 30 in good health and CMV-seropositive. CDR3s include the opening cysteine and the closing phenylalanine or tryptophan. Each record gives: J gene, clone size, V gene, D gene, CDR3 protein, CDR3 DNA. The D gene is left open where the match is weak. Part of the rows lack a size; the others show once, few, many or a class for expanded clones.

TRBJ2-7	NA	TRBV29-1	TRBD2	CSVVTTSGRTYEQYF	TGCAGCGTCGTCACAACTAGCGGGAGGACCTACGAGCAGTACTTC
TRBJ2-5	NA	TRBV11-3	TRBD1	CASSTTGGKETQYF	TGTGCCAGCAGCACGACAGGGGGAAAAGAGACCCAGTACTTC
TRBJ2-4	NA	TRBV28	TRBD1	CASSPDRDGNIQYF	TGTGCCAGCAGTCCAGACAGGGATGGGAACATTCAGTACTTC
TRBJ2-1	NA	TRBV4-3	TRBD1	CASSHDRATYNEQFF	TGCGCCAGCAGCCATGACAGGGCGACCTACAATGAGCAGTTCTTC
TRBJ1-1	NA	TRBV5-1	NA	CASSLDRNTEAFF	TGCGCCAGCAGCTTGGACAGGAACACTGAAGCTTTCTTT
TRBJ2-7	NA	TRBV4-1	TRBD1	CASSQHTGQGNREQYF	TGCGCCAGCAGCCAACACACGGGACAGGGTAATAGGGAGCAGTACTTC
TRBJ2-6	NA	TRBV15	NA	CATSATRLAGANVLTF	TGTGCCACCAGTGCAACCCGGTTGGCTGGGGCCAACGTCCTGACTTTC
TRBJ1-3	NA	TRBV2	NA	CASSERALSGNTIYF	TGTGCCAGCAGTGAGAGGGCCCTCTCTGGAAACACCATATATTTT
TRBJ1-3	once	TRBV7-9	NA	CASSLEGNTIYF	TGTGCCAGCAGCCTCGAGGGAAACACCATATATTTT
TRBJ2-7	once	TRBV19	NA	CASSFLLGGPYEQYF	TGTGCCAGTAGTTTTTTGTTGGGGGGGCCCTACGAGCAGTACTTC
TRBJ2-1	NA	TRBV7-8	NA	CASSLSPIVKNEQFF	TGTGCCAGCAGCTTATCCCCTATAGTCAAGAATGAGCAGTTCTTC
TRBJ1-2	NA	TRBV27	TRBD1	CASRLTGGYYGYTF	TGTGCCAGCCGGTTGACAGGGGGTTATTATGGCTACACCTTC
TRBJ1-2	NA	TRBV4-2	TRBD1	CASSQATGSDGYTF	TGTGCCAGCAGCCAAGCGACAGGGTCGGATGGCTACACCTTC
TRBJ2-7	NA	TRBV27	TRBD2	CASRTSGDYTPEQYF	TGTGCCAGCAGGACTAGCGGTGACTATACTCCCGAGCAGTACTTC
TRBJ2-1	NA	TRBV5-1	NA	CASSFEGANNEQFF	TGCGCCAGCAGCTTTGAGGGAGCCAACAATGAGCAGTTCTTC
TRBJ2-1	NA	TRBV28	TRBD2	CASSLYSGGQDEQFF	TGTGCCAGCAGTTTATATAGCGGGGGCCAGGATGAGCAGTTCTTC
TRBJ2-5	NA	TRBV28	NA	CASSLTDLAQYF	TGTGCCAGCAGTTTAACGGACTTGGCCCAGTACTTC
TRBJ2-3	NA	TRBV7-9	TRBD1	CASSQRRFRGPVTDTQYF	TGTGCCAGCAGCCAAAGAAGGTTCAGGGGGCCGGTGACAGATACGCAGTATTTT
TRBJ2-2	NA	TRBV7-9	NA	CASSYPDYQGGQLFF	TGTGCCAGCAGCTATCCCGACTATCAGGGGGGTCAGCTGTTTTTT
TRBJ2-7	NA	TRBV27	TRBD2	CASSPEGLAGVGNSYEQYF	TGTGCCAGCAGCCCCGAGGGACTAGCGGGGGTAGGGAACTCCTACGAGCAGTACTTC
TRBJ1-4	NA	TRBV6-6	NA	CASSLRQEYEKLFF	TGTGCCAGCAGCCTTAGACAGGAATATGAAAAACTGTTTTTT
TRBJ2-3	NA	TRBV10-3	TRBD1	CAISESTQGALTDTQYF	TGTGCCATCAGTGAGTCGACTCAGGGGGCTCTGACAGATACGCAGTATTTT
TRBJ2-1	NA	TRBV11-3	TRBD2	CASSLDQGLSHGEQFF	TGTGCCAGCAGCTTAGACCAGGGACTATCCCATGGTGAGCAGTTCTTC
TRBJ2-3	NA	TRBV18	NA	CASSPFRSGSTDTQYF	TGTGCCAGCTCACCATTTAGATCAGGGAGCACAGATACGCAGTATTTT
TRBJ1-2	NA	TRBV29-1	TRBD1	CSVATGPFNYGYTF	TGCAGCGTTGCGACAGGGCCGTTTAACTATGGCTACACCTTC
TRBJ2-3	NA	TRBV19	NA	CASSIDPESVVDTQYF	TGTGCCAGTAGTATAGACCCCGAGTCCGTGGTAGATACGCAGTATTTT